Listed below are T cell receptor beta chains from one sample, sequenced in a study of stem cell transplantation in POMP-related autoinflammatory disease. Sequencing used immunoSEQ multiplex PCR; TCRdb keeps in-frame clones, though not all of them. Among around 11,000 clones listed, more than 75% were seen once. The material sequenced was CD8+ T cells from PBMCs, taken before stem cell transplantation. The receptors originated from a human donor with POMP-related autoinflammation and immune dysregulation (PRAID). Both conserved end residues are trimmed from each CDR3. The order of the fields is V gene, clone size, J gene, CDR3 protein. Size tells how often a clone was seen (once, few, many) or the class of an expanded clone, and some rows leave it out.

>TRBV27|-|TRBJ1-5
ASSLRGGGSNQPQH
>TRBV27|-|TRBJ2-7
ASSFDRVGEQY
>TRBV5-1|-|TRBJ1-2
ASSFTGGHGYT
>TRBV19|-|TRBJ2-1
ASSIFGTSGYNEQF
>TRBV5-1|-|TRBJ2-1
ASTWDLSYNEQF
>TRBV2|-|TRBJ2-5
ASSDSKSGRVQETQY
>TRBV11-2|-|TRBJ2-7
ASRRQGAGEQY
>TRBV28|-|TRBJ1-2
ASLLYTGGDYGYT
>TRBV7-7|-|TRBJ2-1
ASSPGTLYNEQF
>TRBV2|-|TRBJ2-4
ASCAGENIQY
>TRBV6-6|-|TRBJ2-1
ASRDSGTSNEQF
>TRBV6-6|-|TRBJ2-7
ASNIGARDEQY
>TRBV9|-|TRBJ2-7
ASSPRLAGWDEQY
>TRBV11-3|-|TRBJ2-7
ASSLDDSYEQY
>TRBV19|-|TRBJ1-1
ASSIWTGTEAF
>TRBV27|once|TRBJ2-7
ASSLSGGTGFSYEQY
>TRBV4-1|-|TRBJ2-1
ASSQGEREGSYNEQF
>TRBV4-1|-|TRBJ2-2
ASSQSGTRGTGELF
>TRBV9|once|TRBJ1-2
ASSPLAPYGYT
>TRBV6-5|-|TRBJ2-3
ASSFAQGTDTQY
>TRBV29-1|-|TRBJ2-5
SVEDLRLAGEETQY
>TRBV7-9|-|TRBJ1-1
ASSPPLNRAGTEAF
>TRBV7-9|-|TRBJ2-5
ASSPRGRETQY
>TRBV2|-|TRBJ1-3
ASSDSKETGRNTIY
>TRBV2|-|TRBJ2-2
ASKELLNLDTGELF
>TRBV27|few|TRBJ1-2
ASSLRSSGFYGYT
>TRBV7-3|-|TRBJ1-2
ASSSFGGDTVLGYT
>TRBV25-1|-|TRBJ2-7
ASSEQDRGLHEQY
>TRBV19|few|TRBJ2-1
ASSIDAGAHHEQF
>TRBV4-1|-|TRBJ1-2
ASSLDVRSRDGYT
>TRBV29-1|-|TRBJ2-7
SVEDPSRSGGEQY
>TRBV29-1|-|TRBJ2-3
SVGDGTGLTDTQY
>TRBV9|once|TRBJ2-1
ASSVAPGRGSYNEQF
>TRBV30|-|TRBJ1-5
AWSVRGYSQPQH
>TRBV27|-|TRBJ2-1
ASSLTGQDGAWYNEQF
>TRBV4-2|-|TRBJ2-5
ASSQPGVQETQY